Shown below are 12 T cell receptor beta chains from a single sample sequenced in a study of PD-1 blockade in classical Hodgkin lymphoma. The time point here: newly diagnosed, previously untreated cHL patient sample. By magnetic negative selection, CD4+ T cells were purified from thawed PBMCs. Using immunoSEQ multiplex PCR, the repertoire was profiled, and TCRdb retains in-frame clones only, with some absent. The data contain more than 15,000 clones, around four fifths of them singletons. Sample: CD4+ T cells from blood. These receptors originate from a human donor with classical Hodgkin lymphoma.

This clone turned up a few times. The rearrangement links TRBV28 to TRBJ2-7, with 10 bases aligning to TRBD1. J gave up 7 bases and V 7 bases, and 10 bases lay outside the gene matches. Germline V lookup: CDR1 MDHEN, CDR2 SYDVKM. This CDR3 is 14 amino acids long. The CDR3, as DNA: TGTGCCAGCACCAGACAGGGGGCAACGGGGGAGCAGTACTTC. Translated: CASTRQGATGEQYF.

The table lists this clone with a few counts. The chain employs TRBV2 and TRBJ2-7; possible D gene TRBD1, 5 bases. The CDR3 is made up of 18 amino acids. V was trimmed by 0 bases and J by 2 bases, leaving 20 bases between them. Germline values: CDR1 SNHLY, CDR2 FYNNEI. This CDR3 is CASSEAWAGWNLAYEQYF. In DNA form, the CDR3 reads TGTGCCAGCAGTGAAGCTTGGGCAGGGTGGAATCTGGCCTACGAGCAGTACTTC.

This clone has a single count. The chain uses TRBV6-5 and TRBJ2-3, with D perhaps assigned TRBD1 or TRBD2 (5 bases each). This CDR3 region has 15 residues. Germline loops: CDR1 MNHEY, CDR2 SVGAGI. Trimming took off 0 bases at V and 6 bases at J, with 13 bases between the two ends. The CDR3 is CASSYSGVFGDTQYF. CDR3 nucleotide sequence: TGTGCCAGCAGTTACTCGGGGGTATTTGGGGATACGCAGTATTTT.

The rearrangement joins TRBV10-3 to TRBJ2-3; the D gene could be TRBD1 or TRBD2 (5 bases each). V shed 9 bases and J shed 4 bases, with 11 bases lying between them. Germline V CDR1 and CDR2: ENHRY, SYGVKD. The CDR3 consists of 12 residues. This CDR3 reads CAMGERPDTQYF. As DNA, the CDR3 is TGTGCCATGGGGGAGCGGCCAGATACGCAGTATTTT.

This clone occurred a few times. The chain uses TRBV5-1 and TRBJ2-7; tentative D call: TRBD1 (5 bases). V was clipped by 0 bases and J by 7 bases, with 11 bases between them. The germline gives CDR1 SGHRS, CDR2 YFSETQ. The CDR3 contains 13 residues. The chain's CDR3 is CASSLETVREQYF. The CDR3 region has the DNA TGCGCCAGCAGCTTGGAGACAGTACGGGAGCAGTACTTC. Variable domain in full (rest from reference TRBV5-1 and TRBJ2-7): KAGVTQTPRYLIKTRGQQVTLSCSPISGHRSVSWYQQTPGQGLQFLFEYFSETQRNKGNFPGRFSGRQFSNSRSEMNVSTLELGDSALYLCASSLETVREQYFGPGTRLTVT.

The chain recombines TRBV28 with TRBJ2-3; TRBD1 might be the D (5 bases). The V end was cut by 2 bases, the J end by 2 bases, with 8 bases between. This CDR3 comprises 14 residues. Germline CDR1 MDHEN, CDR2 SYDVKM. DNA for the CDR3: TGTGCCAGCAGTTTAACAGGAAACACAGATACGCAGTATTTT. Protein sequence: CASSLTGNTDTQYF. The full variable domain, rest sourced from reference TRBV28 and TRBJ2-3, is DVKVTQSSRYLVKRTGEKVFLECVQDMDHENMFWYRQDPGLGLRLIYFSYDVKMKEKGDIPEGYSVSREKKERFSLILESASTNQTSMYLCASSLTGNTDTQYFGPGTRLTVL.

This clone was seen a few times. The chain carries TRBV2 and TRBJ2-1; D remains ambiguous. The CDR3 covers 11 residues. The V end lost 6 bases, the J end lost 9 bases, and 9 bases lay between the germline ends. Per the germline V gene, CDR1 is SNHLY and CDR2 is FYNNEI. The CDR3 is CASRYNSEQFF. The DNA of the CDR3 is TGTGCCAGCAGATACAATAGTGAGCAGTTCTTC.

This rearrangement joins TRBV29-1 to TRBJ2-7; TRBD1 matches at 9 bases. CDR1 and CDR2 (germline): SQVTM, ANQGSEA. Trimming cost V 7 bases and J 6 bases; bases outside gene matches: 19. The length of the CDR3 is 16 residues. The CDR3 spells CSDGQGFSKLPSEQYF. CDR3 DNA: TGCAGCGATGGACAGGGGTTCTCGAAGCTCCCTAGCGAGCAGTACTTC.

The chain joins TRBV4-1 to TRBJ2-3, with 9 nucleotides matching TRBD2. Looked up from germline, CDR1 is MGHRA and CDR2 is YSYEKL. J lost 5 bases, V lost 0 bases, and 3 bases had no gene match. This CDR3 is 15 amino acids long. CDR3 coding DNA: TGCGCCAGCAGCCAAGATCCAGCGGGAGGAGATACGCAGTATTTT. As protein: CASSQDPAGGDTQYF.

The chain combines TRBV6-5 with TRBJ1-1; D unresolved. The length of the CDR3 is 12 residues. Germline loops: CDR1 MNHEY, CDR2 SVGAGI. With 5 bases removed from V and 1 base from J, the gap between germline ends came to 5 bases. CDR3 residues: CASSLKNTEAFF. CDR3 coding DNA: TGTGCCAGCAGTCTGAAGAACACTGAAGCTTTCTTT.

The chain is built from TRBV29-1 and TRBJ2-5; D is perhaps TRBD1 (5 bases). Trimming shortened V by 4 bases and J by 1 base, and 13 bases separated the two germline ends. Germline CDR1 reads SQVTM; CDR2 reads ANQGSEA. The length of the CDR3 is 14 residues. DNA of the CDR3: TGCAGCGTTGTGGGCAGGGCATCCCAAGAGACCCAGTACTTC. Its translation: CSVVGRASQETQYF.

The chain joins TRBV10-2 to TRBJ2-7; D gene ambiguous. Per germline, CDR1 WSHSY and CDR2 SAAADI. CDR3 size: 12 residues. The ends were cut back, 4 bases at V and 4 bases at J, with 8 bases in the middle. The CDR3 region has the DNA TGCGCCAGCAGTGGATTGGGGTACGAGCAGTACTTC. It specifies CASSGLGYEQYF.